The entry that follows covers one TCR beta chain sequence. The sample comes from a study of blood T cell repertoires in COVID-19. Looking at the study overall: COVID-19 samples collected from the United States, Italy and Spain covered acute and convalescent phases.

In the authors' methods: By means of reference gene primer amplification, nucleated cell counts were estimated. Some clones are missing from TCRdb's copy, which holds only in-frame ones; the method was immunoSEQ multiplex PCR. The D gene and trimming were derived from the DNA, and the V and J assignments and clone size from that table. This sample has over 200,000 clones, with more than 70% found just once. The J segment lost 4 bases and the V segment lost 4 bases, leaving 7 bases of the junction unmatched. CDR1 KGHSH and CDR2 LQKENI come from the germline V gene. CDR3 size: 16 residues. Allocation to cohorts depended on clinical history reported by the participants.

The specimen was PBMCs or T cells enriched from blood (not recorded which). The receptor comes from a woman aged 35 to 49 with acute COVID-19. The chain recombines TRBV18 with TRBJ2-3; 11 bases are shared with TRBD2. The CDR3 region has the DNA TGTGCCAGCTCACAACTAGCGGGAGCTCTGGCAGATACGCAGTATTTT. Translating gives CASSQLAGALADTQYF. Combining the CDR3 with reference TRBV18 and TRBJ2-3 gives the whole variable domain NAGVMQNPRHLVRRRGQEARLRCSPMKGHSHVYWYRQLPEEGLKFMVYLQKENIIDESGMPKERFSAEFPKEGPSILRIQQVVRGDSAAYFCASSQLAGALADTQYFGPGTRLTVL.